The 30 T cell receptor beta chains in this list originate from one sample, sequenced in a study of T cells in Graves' hyperthyroidism and ophthalmopathy. TCR beta CDR3 regions were amplified from RNA. A first-round RT-PCR of the TCR CDR3 used the HTBI primer set. TCRdb re-analysed the multiplex PCR reads in MiXCR, keeping a single row per CDR3 protein. The data hold approximately 610,000 distinct CDR3 sequences, with about a sixth observed a single time. Source material: blood. All receptors derive from a woman aged 18-29 years with Graves' hyperthyroidism.

This clonotype has just a few counts. J is TRBJ2-4 and V is TRBV20-1, with D tentatively TRBD2 (5 bases). V lost 5 bases and J 2 bases, leaving 13 bases between the germline ends. The CDR3 spans 14 residues. Per germline, CDR1 DFQATT and CDR2 SNEGSKA (reference sequence). CDR3 amino acids: CSALGLATKNIQYF. The CDR3 coding sequence is TGCAGTGCTCTGGGGTTAGCGACCAAAAACATTCAGTACTTC.

This clonotype has just a few counts. The V and J genes are TRBV24-1 and TRBJ2-1; either TRBD1 or TRBD2 may fit D (6 bases each). This CDR3 spans 16 amino acids. The V gene lost 10 bases and the J gene lost 7 bases, with 25 bases spanning the gap. Germline V CDR1 and CDR2: KGHDR, SFDVKD. DNA of the CDR3: TGTGCCACAGGCTCCCGGGGGCTTGTTTTTGAGAATGAGCAGTTCTTC. The encoded protein is CATGSRGLVFENEQFF.

This clonotype was observed a few times. V usage is TRBV6-5 and J usage is TRBJ2-7; TRBD1 might be the D (6 bases). V was pared by 2 bases and J by 4 bases, with 12 bases between. Germline values: CDR1 MNHEY, CDR2 SVGAGI. This CDR3 is built from 14 residues. The CDR3 DNA sequence: TGTGCCAGCAGTTACGGTCAGGGGTATTACGAGCAGTACTTC. It encodes CASSYGQGYYEQYF.

This clonotype was seen repeatedly, ten times or more. V is TRBV7-8 and J is TRBJ1-1; D is ambiguous. This CDR3 comprises 14 residues. The V and J ends lost 4 bases and 3 bases respectively, with 12 bases between them. Germline V gene sequence: CDR1 SGHVS, CDR2 FQNEAQ. The CDR3 region is CASSSVKRDTEAFF. CDR3 bases: TGTGCCAGCAGCTCCGTTAAAAGGGACACTGAAGCTTTCTTT.

The chain combines TRBV6-1 with TRBJ2-1, with TRBD2 matching 11 bases. The J call is uncertain, as TRBJ2-7 better fits the DNA end. This CDR3 has 16 residues. From germline, CDR1 is MNHNS and CDR2 SASEGT. CDR3 sequence: CASRPLAGVSYNEQYF. In nucleotides, the CDR3 is TGTGCCAGCAGACCACTAGCGGGAGTCTCCTACAATGAGCAGTACTTC.

This clonotype was found a few times. The chain has TRBV28 and TRBJ1-1, with no clear D. The CDR3 covers 11 residues. CDR1 and CDR2 from the germline V gene are MDHEN and SYDVKM. Trimming removed 6 bases at V and 7 bases at J, with 9 bases between. As DNA, the CDR3 is TGTGCCAGCAGGTCCCGTCTTGAAGCTTTCTTT. It yields the protein CASRSRLEAFF.

This clonotype showed up just a few times. This clone may be a read error of a much larger clone one base away. This sequence joins TRBV2 and TRBJ1-4; 8 bases are shared with TRBD1. The CDR3 sequence is 15 residues long. Germline V gene sequence: CDR1 SNHLY, CDR2 FYNNEI. The CDR3 is CASSRTQGVSEKLVF. In nucleotides, the CDR3 is TGTGCCAGCAGTAGGACACAGGGGGTGTCTGAAAAACTGGTTTTT.

J is TRBJ2-5 and V is TRBV5-1; D remains ambiguous. The CDR3 is made up of 14 amino acids. V lost 2 bases to trimming and J lost 5 bases, with 13 bases between them. Germline CDR1 is SGHRS and CDR2 is YFSETQ. CDR3 sequence (DNA): TGCGCCAGCAGCTTCGCCGGATTGGGCGAGACCCAGTACTTC. Amino acid sequence: CASSFAGLGETQYF.

In nucleotides, the CDR3 is TGTGCCAGCAGCGCCCGACAGGGGGCTGGGGAGCTGTTTTTT. Translating it yields CASSARQGAGELFF. The chain carries TRBV9 and TRBJ2-2; 10 bases align to TRBD1. Germline-derived CDR1 and CDR2 are SGDLS and YYNGEE. Unmatched junction bases numbered 4, after V lost 3 bases and J lost 8 bases. This CDR3 region has 14 residues.

The chain is built from TRBV12-3 or TRBV12-4 and TRBJ2-1; D tentatively reads TRBD1 or TRBD2 (5 bases each). The CDR3 consists of 14 residues. Trimming removed 10 bases from V and 4 bases from J, with 17 bases in between. CDR3 in amino acids: CATSLGLAYNEQFF. The CDR3, as DNA: TGTGCCACCTCACTGGGGCTAGCTTACAATGAGCAGTTCTTC.

This clonotype has only a few counts. This chain uses TRBV18 with TRBJ1-4; 9 positions agree with TRBD1. V lost 5 bases and J lost 10; bases outside the gene matches: 8. Germline V CDR1 and CDR2: KGHSH, LQKENI. This CDR3 is 14 amino acids long. The CDR3 coding sequence is TGTGCCAGCTCATCGGGACAGGGTTTAGGAAAACTGTTTTTT. Encoded protein: CASSSGQGLGKLFF.

This clonotype was recorded a few times. The rearrangement uses TRBV7-9 and TRBJ2-6; D not certain. The CDR3 is 16 residues long. Germline V CDR1 and CDR2: SEHNR, FQNEAQ (reference sequence). The V end was cut by 4 bases, the J end by 0 bases, with 10 bases between. The CDR3 DNA sequence: TGTGCCAGCAGCTACCCACAGCTCTCTGGGGCCAACGTCCTGACTTTC. It encodes CASSYPQLSGANVLTF.

This clonotype has at least ten counts. The chain joins TRBV5-1 to TRBJ2-5; D remains ambiguous. CDR1 is SGHRS and CDR2 is YFSETQ in the germline V gene. The length of the CDR3 is 11 residues. Trimming took 0 bases from V and 10 from J, leaving 7 bases between them. The CDR3 DNA sequence: TGCGCCAGCAGCTTGGAGGGCTACCAGTACTTC. Protein product: CASSLEGYQYF.

The V and J genes are TRBV6-5 and TRBJ2-3, with D possibly matching TRBD2 (6 bases). This CDR3 spans 19 amino acids. Germline V gene lookup returns CDR1 MNHEY and CDR2 SVGAGI. V was shortened by 0 bases and J by 0 bases, with 19 bases between the two germline ends. CDR3 protein: CASSYSAHQGLASTDTQYF. The DNA of the CDR3 is TGTGCCAGCAGTTACTCGGCCCACCAGGGACTTGCTAGCACAGATACGCAGTATTTT.

This chain joins TRBV29-1 and TRBJ1-1; D gene uncertain. The V end was cut by 8 bases, the J end by 0 bases, with 13 bases between. Germline values: CDR1 SQVTM, CDR2 ANQGSEA. CDR3 length: 13 amino acids. Written as DNA, the CDR3 is TGCAGCTCTTTTCGGTGGGTGAACACTGAAGCTTTCTTT. Translating gives CSSFRWVNTEAFF.

In this sample, this clonotype turned up many times. The rearrangement uses TRBV2 and TRBJ2-5; D remains unclear. The CDR3 is made up of 13 amino acids. The V end was cut by 4 bases, the J end by 5 bases, with 11 bases between. Germline CDR1 and CDR2: SNHLY and FYNNEI. CDR3 sequence (DNA): TGTGCCAGCAGTGGAGGAGTAGTTGAGACCCAGTACTTC. Translated: CASSGGVVETQYF. Based on the CDR3 plus reference TRBV2 and TRBJ2-5, the full variable domain is EPEVTQTPSHQVTQMGQEVILRCVPISNHLYFYWYRQILGQKVEFLVSFYNNEISEKSEIFDDQFSVERPDGSNFTLKIRSTKLEDSAMYFCASSGGVVETQYFGPGTRLLVL.

The CDR3 coding sequence is TGTGCCAGCAGCTCCGGGACACTCGATAACTATGGCTACACCTTC. Its translation is CASSSGTLDNYGYTF. V is TRBV27 and J is TRBJ1-2, with D possibly being TRBD1 (6 bases). The V and J ends lost 6 bases and 1 base respectively, with 15 bases between them. CDR3 length equals 15 residues. Germline lookup yields CDR1 MNHEY and CDR2 SMNVEV (reference sequence).

This clonotype was observed a few times. The V gene is TRBV30, the J gene TRBJ2-7; weak D call: TRBD1 (7 bases). This CDR3 comprises 14 residues. Germline V gene lookup returns CDR1 GTSNPN and CDR2 SVGIG (reference sequence). Trimming left V 3 bases short and J 2 bases short, with 14 bases between. The CDR3 sequence is CAWRAGRGAYEQYF. The CDR3 DNA is TGTGCCTGGAGGGCGGGCAGGGGGGCCTACGAGCAGTACTTC.

This clonotype was counted only a few times. This chain's CDR3 is CASGLVLGLLGNSEQFF. CDR3 DNA: TGTGCTAGTGGTTTGGTACTCGGTTTGCTGGGGAACTCTGAGCAGTTCTTC. V and J are TRBV12-5 and TRBJ2-1; D unclear. The length of the CDR3 is 17 residues. Germline CDR1 LGHNT, CDR2 FRNRAP. V gave up 0 bases and J gave up 9 bases, with 21 bases separating them.

This chain links TRBV20-1 with TRBJ2-3, with D perhaps TRBD2 (5 bases). V was cut by 6 bases and J by 4 bases, with 20 bases left in between. The germline gives CDR1 DFQATT, CDR2 SNEGSKA (reference sequence). This CDR3 comprises 15 residues. The CDR3 bases are TGCAGTGCCACCGGCGGGCCTTGGCCCCCAGATACGCAGTATTTT. Translating it yields CSATGGPWPPDTQYF.

The genes are TRBV18 and TRBJ1-3; D remains unclear. This CDR3 spans 11 amino acids. Trimming cost V 3 bases and J 8 bases, with 5 bases left between them. Germline V CDR1 and CDR2: KGHSH, LQKENI. The CDR3 is CASSPSDTIYF. The CDR3 DNA reads as TGTGCCAGCTCACCGTCGGACACCATATATTTT.

This sequence joins TRBV28 and TRBJ2-5, with 7 bases matching TRBD1. The CDR3 extends over 14 amino acids. Germline V gives CDR1 MDHEN, CDR2 SYDVKM. J lost 5 bases, V lost 5 bases, and 8 bases had no gene match. CDR3 amino acids: CASSEGADRETQYF. In DNA, the CDR3 is TGTGCCAGCAGTGAGGGGGCGGACCGCGAGACCCAGTACTTC.

The chain carries TRBV7-2 and TRBJ2-1, with D hard to call. Germline V gene data show CDR1 as SGHTA and CDR2 as FQGNSA. This CDR3 contains 14 residues. The V and J ends lost 2 bases and 8 bases respectively, with 13 bases between them. CDR3 amino acids: CASSLLVSPYEQFF. CDR3 DNA: TGTGCCAGCAGCTTATTAGTCAGCCCCTATGAGCAGTTCTTC.

This clonotype was seen many times. This chain joins TRBV18 and TRBJ2-2; no reliable D call. The CDR3 covers 15 residues. From germline, CDR1 is KGHSH and CDR2 LQKENI. V lost 2 bases and J lost 5, with 12 bases in between. The CDR3 DNA reads as TGTGCCAGCTCACCAGTTAAGGGCGGAACCGGGGAGCTGTTTTTT. Its protein is CASSPVKGGTGELFF. Combining the CDR3 with reference TRBV18 and TRBJ2-2 gives the whole variable domain NAGVMQNPRHLVRRRGQEARLRCSPMKGHSHVYWYRQLPEEGLKFMVYLQKENIIDESGMPKERFSAEFPKEGPSILRIQQVVRGDSAAYFCASSPVKGGTGELFFGEGSRLTVL.

This clonotype has at least ten counts. The chain combines TRBV11-2 with TRBJ2-3, with 13 bases aligning to TRBD2. Germline V gene lookup returns CDR1 SGHAT and CDR2 FQNNGV. V dropped 2 bases and J dropped 0; count of bases not matched to a gene: 5. There are 18 residues in the CDR3. The CDR3 DNA sequence: TGTGCCAGCAGCTTAATCACTAGCGGGGGGGCGAGCACAGATACGCAGTATTTT. Translation gives CASSLITSGGASTDTQYF.

This clonotype was recorded a few times. The chain combines TRBV18 with TRBJ1-2; D is possibly TRBD1 (5 bases). V dropped 3 bases and J dropped 1 base, with 9 bases sitting between them. CDR1 is KGHSH, CDR2 LQKENI, per germline. The CDR3 is 14 amino acids. The CDR3 DNA follows: TGTGCCAGCTCACCGCAGGGTAATAACTATGGCTACACCTTC. Amino acids: CASSPQGNNYGYTF.

This chain joins TRBV5-1 and TRBJ2-5; D may match TRBD1 or TRBD2 (6 bases each). The germline V gene encodes CDR1 SGHRS and CDR2 YFSETQ. V shed 4 bases and J shed 2 bases, with 15 bases lying between them. This CDR3 comprises 15 residues. Here the CDR3 reads CASSGGGPRQETQYF. The CDR3 DNA sequence: TGCGCCAGCAGCGGAGGGGGGCCCAGGCAAGAGACCCAGTACTTC. Supplemented by reference TRBV5-1 and TRBJ2-5, the full variable domain reads KAGVTQTPRYLIKTRGQQVTLSCSPISGHRSVSWYQQTPGQGLQFLFEYFSETQRNKGNFPGRFSGRQFSNSRSEMNVSTLELGDSALYLCASSGGGPRQETQYFGPGTRLLVL.

Ten or more counts support this clonotype. The gene calls are TRBV5-1 and TRBJ1-1; no firm D call. The CDR3 spans 14 residues. Germline assignment: CDR1 SGHRS and CDR2 YFSETQ. V was clipped by 5 bases and J by 3 bases, with 14 bases between them. Here the CDR3 reads CASRNMLGYTEAFF. DNA of the CDR3: TGCGCCAGCAGAAATATGCTCGGGTACACTGAAGCTTTCTTT.

This chain uses TRBV15 with TRBJ1-4; D not resolved. Trimming shortened V by 1 base and J by 4 bases, and 19 bases separated the two germline ends. This CDR3 has 18 amino acids. Per germline, CDR1 LNHNV and CDR2 YYDKDF (reference sequence). CDR3 DNA: TGTGCCACCAGCAGAGGTATCGCAACGTCAAGGCTTAATGAAAAACTGTTTTTT. Encoded protein: CATSRGIATSRLNEKLFF.

There are a few counts of this clonotype. The DNA is omitted, as the CDR3 cannot be located on it reliably, and the CDR3 follows TCRdb's listing. The rearrangement joins TRBV28 to TRBJ2-2; the table's D call, TRBD2, has no DNA check behind it. Including both end residues, the CDR3 is 15 amino acids long. Germline V gene data show CDR1 as MDHEN and CDR2 as SYDVKM. CDR3 protein: CASSPQTSGAGSCFF.